Below, 31 T cell receptor beta chains from the same sample are listed, as sequenced in a study of blood T cell repertoires in COVID-19. Assay: immunoSEQ multiplex PCR; the TCRdb copy retains only in-frame clones and omits some. Of some 50,000 clones listed, roughly 87% are singletons. Sequenced material: peripheral blood. Receptor source: a man aged 45-65 years with active COVID-19.

The chain has TRBV28 and TRBJ1-1; TRBD1 matches 7 bases. The CDR3 has 16 residues. CDR1 is MDHEN and CDR2 is SYDVKM in the germline V gene. The V segment lost 5 bases and the J segment 5 bases; nucleotides outside the gene matches: 14. CDR3 DNA sequence: TGTGCCAGCAGTGGAAGGGGGCGAGGCGGTCAAACTGAAGCTTTCTTT. Protein product: CASSGRGRGGQTEAFF.

The chain couples TRBV5-6 to TRBJ1-5; the match to TRBD1 covers 8 bases. The CDR3 is 17 amino acids. Germline values: CDR1 SGHDT, CDR2 YYEEEE. The V segment lost 0 bases and the J segment 2 bases; nucleotides outside the gene matches: 7. The CDR3 DNA follows: TGTGCCAGCAGCTTGGAAGGGGCAGGGGGCGGCAATCAGCCCCAGCATTTT. Amino acids: CASSLEGAGGGNQPQHF.

The chain combines TRBV12-3 or TRBV12-4 with TRBJ1-1; 8 bases match TRBD1. The CDR3 runs to 13 residues. The V and J ends lost 6 bases and 3 bases, in that order; junction bases with no gene match: 3. The CDR3 loop is CASRPTGDTEAFF. The CDR3 nucleotides are TGTGCCAGCAGGCCGACAGGGGACACTGAAGCTTTCTTT.

This clone has just one count. The rearrangement joins TRBV28 to TRBJ2-7; 9 positions match TRBD2. Germline lookup yields CDR1 MDHEN and CDR2 SYDVKM. After removal of 4 bases from V and 3 bases from J, the junction contained 10 bases not matched to a gene. CDR3 length: 16 amino acids. The CDR3 DNA follows: TGTGCCAGCAGTTCCAAAGAGGCGGGGGGGCGCTACGAGCAGTACTTC. It codes for CASSSKEAGGRYEQYF.

V is TRBV6-6 and J is TRBJ2-7; TRBD1 matches 11 bases. This CDR3 is 15 amino acids long. V lost 0 bases and J lost 4; bases outside the gene matches: 2. In germline, CDR1 is MNHNY, CDR2 SVGAGI (reference sequence). The CDR3 DNA is TGTGCCAGCAGTTACTCGGGACAGGGGGTTTACGAGCAGTACTTC. Protein: CASSYSGQGVYEQYF.

This chain uses TRBV6-6 with TRBJ1-6; 12 nucleotides match TRBD1. Germline V gene sequence: CDR1 MNHNY, CDR2 SVGAGI (reference sequence). The CDR3 extends over 16 amino acids. Unmatched junction bases numbered 5, after V lost 5 bases and J lost 6 bases. The CDR3 DNA is TGTGCCAGCAGTGCAGGGACAGGGGGCGTTAATTCACCCCTCCACTTT. Encoded protein: CASSAGTGGVNSPLHF.

The rearrangement links TRBV19 to TRBJ1-5, with D uncertain. Trimming cost V 1 base and J 2 bases, with 12 bases left between them. Germline CDR1 LNHDA, CDR2 SQIVND (reference sequence). The CDR3 spans 16 residues. CDR3 amino acids: CASSIGRSRGNQPQHF. The CDR3 nucleotides are TGTGCCAGTAGTATAGGGCGGTCGAGGGGCAATCAGCCCCAGCATTTT.

CDR3 coding DNA: TGTGCCAGCAGCCCCGGGACAAAGTATGGCTACACCTTC. This codes for CASSPGTKYGYTF. The chain carries TRBV7-8 and TRBJ1-2, with D perhaps TRBD1 (6 bases). Per germline, CDR1 SGHVS and CDR2 FQNEAQ. Trimming took off 5 bases at V and 5 bases at J, with 12 bases between the two ends. The CDR3 runs to 13 residues.

The chain joins TRBV7-3 to TRBJ2-2, with a weak D call TRBD2 (5 bases). The CDR3 is 13 residues long. Germline loops: CDR1 SGHTA, CDR2 FQGTGA. Trimming removed 2 bases at V and 6 bases at J, with 7 bases between. CDR3 amino acids: CASSLGESGELFF. In DNA, the CDR3 is TGTGCCAGCAGCTTAGGGGAGTCCGGGGAGCTGTTTTTT.

The rearrangement links TRBV27 to TRBJ1-1; 7 bases are a match to TRBD1. Germline V CDR1 and CDR2: MNHEY, SMNVEV (reference sequence). With 4 bases clipped from V and 3 bases from J, the junction kept 8 bases outside the gene matches. The CDR3 length is 15 residues. Here the CDR3 DNA reads TGTGCCAGCAGTTCCGGACAGGTATGGGACACTGAAGCTTTCTTT. Amino acid sequence: CASSSGQVWDTEAFF.

This clone appeared a single time. The rearrangement joins TRBV2 to TRBJ1-4; 7 bases line up with TRBD1. V lost 5 bases to trimming and J lost 0 bases; unmatched junction nucleotides: 18. Germline-derived CDR1 and CDR2 are SNHLY and FYNNEI. This CDR3 region has 20 residues. The CDR3 sequence: CASSLGQHAGLLTTNEKLFF. The CDR3 region has the DNA TGTGCCAGCAGTTTGGGACAGCACGCCGGTTTATTAACAACTAATGAAAAACTGTTTTTT.

CDR3 nucleotides: TGTGCCAGCAGTTTATTAGCAGCACAAGAGACCCAGTACTTC. Protein sequence: CASSLLAAQETQYF. The J gene is TRBJ2-5, the V gene TRBV28, with unresolved D. CDR1 MDHEN and CDR2 SYDVKM come from the germline V gene. Trimming removed 1 base at V and 2 bases at J, with 8 bases between. The CDR3 runs 14 residues.

The genes are TRBV23-1 and TRBJ1-6, with TRBD1 as a possible D gene (6 bases). TRBV23-1 is identified as an open reading frame with a role that is uncertain. This CDR3 contains 15 residues. Trimming removed 0 bases at V and 7 bases at J, with 10 bases between. CDR3 DNA sequence: TGCGCCAGCAGTCAATCGGCAGGACAGAATTCACCCCTCCACTTT. Its translation: CASSQSAGQNSPLHF.

This clone has a single count. This chain links TRBV11-2 with TRBJ2-7; possible D gene TRBD2, 5 bases. The CDR3 is made up of 14 amino acids. With 1 base removed from V and 3 bases from J, the gap between germline ends came to 10 bases. CDR1 and CDR2 (germline): SGHAT, FQNNGV. The CDR3 reads CASSLGGSFYEQYF. CDR3 in DNA: TGTGCCAGCAGCTTAGGAGGGTCCTTCTACGAGCAGTACTTC.

The rearrangement links TRBV6-2 or TRBV6-3 to TRBJ2-3; 9 bases are shared with TRBD1. CDR1 and CDR2 from the germline V gene are MNHEY and SVGEGT. CDR3 length: 15 amino acids. V shed 0 bases and J 5 bases; nucleotides not matched to a gene: 3. CDR3 protein: CASSYSTGGIDTQYF. The CDR3 DNA follows: TGTGCCAGCAGTTACTCGACAGGGGGTATAGATACGCAGTATTTT.

V usage is TRBV28 and J usage is TRBJ1-2; D ambiguous. The germline V and J ends were trimmed by 1 base and 1 base, with 7 bases remaining between them. The CDR3 has 14 residues. Germline CDR1 reads MDHEN; CDR2 reads SYDVKM. The CDR3, as DNA: TGTGCCAGCAGTTTATTCGCAGTTAACTATGGCTACACCTTC. This sequence encodes CASSLFAVNYGYTF.

This clone was observed many times. The chain couples TRBV27 to TRBJ1-3, with D possibly TRBD1 on 5 matching bases. Trimming stripped 3 bases from V and 3 bases from J, with 15 bases between. The CDR3 length is 16 residues. Germline CDR1 reads MNHEY; CDR2 reads SMNVEV (reference sequence). The CDR3 DNA follows: TGTGCCAGCAGTTTGGGACCGGGAGGGAATGGAAACACCATATATTTT. As protein: CASSLGPGGNGNTIYF.

The CDR3, as DNA: TGTGCCAGCAGCCAAGAAAGAGGGACCCAGTACTTC. Translation: CASSQERGTQYF. J is TRBJ2-5 and V is TRBV3-1 (or the pseudogene TRBV3-2), with D hard to call. Germline V gene sequence: CDR1 LGHDT, CDR2 YNNKEL (reference sequence). CDR3 length: 12 residues. The germline V and J ends were trimmed by 0 bases and 7 bases, with 6 bases remaining between them.

With respect to this clone: The junction differs from germline at one of its ends, possibly a read error. This rearrangement joins TRBV7-7 to TRBJ2-3, with TRBD2 identical over 7 bases. The CDR3 is 17 amino acids. The germline V gene encodes CDR1 SSHAT and CDR2 FNYEAQ (reference sequence). CDR3 residues: CASSLAGGAVPTDTQYF. CDR3 in DNA: TGTGCTAGCAGCTTAGCGGGCGGGGCGGTTCCCACAGATACGCAGTATTTT.

The chain combines TRBV27 with TRBJ1-2, with 9 bases identical to TRBD1. Germline assignment: CDR1 MNHEY and CDR2 SMNVEV (reference sequence). The CDR3 is made up of 15 amino acids. With V trimmed by 6 bases and J by 4 bases, 9 bases remained unmatched. The CDR3 DNA reads as TGTGCCAGCAGGGATACAGGGGGCGCCGGCTATGGCTACACCTTC. Residues: CASRDTGGAGYGYTF.

This clone was counted a few times. This chain connects TRBV4-2 to TRBJ2-7; D possibly corresponds to TRBD1 (6 bases). This CDR3 has 15 residues. V lost 0 bases to trimming and J lost 6 bases, with 15 bases between them. Germline CDR1 LGHNA, CDR2 YNFKEQ. For the CDR3, the DNA is TGTGCCAGCAGCCAAGAGGCCAGCCAGGGGTCCGAGCAGTACTTC. Its translation: CASSQEASQGSEQYF.

The V gene is TRBV19, the J gene TRBJ2-5; D possibly corresponds to TRBD2 (6 bases). The CDR3 totals 15 residues. The ends were cut back, 8 bases at V and 4 bases at J, with 20 bases in the middle. Germline V gene lookup returns CDR1 LNHDA and CDR2 SQIVND (reference sequence). This CDR3 reads CASSMTSSTGETQYF. The CDR3 bases are TGTGCCAGTTCCATGACTAGTTCCACCGGAGAGACCCAGTACTTC.

The V gene is TRBV10-3, the J gene TRBJ1-2; a possible D gene is TRBD1 (5 bases). The ends were cut back, 5 bases at V and 4 bases at J, with 11 bases in the middle. CDR3 length: 13 amino acids. Looked up from germline, CDR1 is ENHRY and CDR2 is SYGVKD. As DNA, the CDR3 is TGTGCCATCAGTTTGGGGGGAGGCTATGGCTACACCTTC. Its translation is CAISLGGGYGYTF.

The chain joins TRBV19 to TRBJ1-2, with D tentatively TRBD1 (6 bases). V was cut by 5 bases and J by 4 bases, with 14 bases left in between. The CDR3 sequence is 14 residues long. Germline assignment: CDR1 LNHDA and CDR2 SQIVND (reference sequence). The DNA for the CDR3 is TGTGCCAGTAGTGGTGACAGGCACCCCTATGGCTACACCTTC. It translates to CASSGDRHPYGYTF. Combining the CDR3 with reference TRBV19 and TRBJ1-2 gives the whole variable domain DGGITQSPKYLFRKEGQNVTLSCEQNLNHDAMYWYRQDPGQGLRLIYYSQIVNDFQKGDIAEGYSVSREKKESFPLTVTSAQKNPTAFYLCASSGDRHPYGYTFGSGTRLTVV.

The chain uses TRBV19 and TRBJ2-7, with D perhaps matching TRBD2 (6 bases). The CDR3 length is 16 residues. V lost 5 bases and J 4 bases, leaving 21 bases between the germline ends. Germline assignment: CDR1 LNHDA and CDR2 SQIVND (reference sequence). CDR3 DNA: TGTGCCAGTAGTGTCTCGGAGGGATCCCCGATATACGAGCAGTACTTC. As protein: CASSVSEGSPIYEQYF. Drawing the rest from reference TRBV19 and TRBJ2-7, the complete variable domain is DGGITQSPKYLFRKEGQNVTLSCEQNLNHDAMYWYRQDPGQGLRLIYYSQIVNDFQKGDIAEGYSVSREKKESFPLTVTSAQKNPTAFYLCASSVSEGSPIYEQYFGPGTRLTVT.

This rearrangement joins TRBV18 to TRBJ1-2, with D tentatively TRBD1 (5 bases). This CDR3 has 13 residues. Germline assignment: CDR1 KGHSH and CDR2 LQKENI. The ends were cut back, 1 base at V and 8 bases at J, with 11 bases in the middle. The CDR3 protein is CASSPREGEGYTF. In nucleotides, the CDR3 is TGTGCCAGCTCACCACGAGAAGGGGAAGGCTACACCTTC. Full variable domain (remainder filled in from reference TRBV18 and TRBJ1-2): NAGVMQNPRHLVRRRGQEARLRCSPMKGHSHVYWYRQLPEEGLKFMVYLQKENIIDESGMPKERFSAEFPKEGPSILRIQQVVRGDSAAYFCASSPREGEGYTFGSGTRLTVV.

The rearrangement uses TRBV19 and TRBJ1-1; tentative D call: TRBD1 (5 bases). The ends were cut back, 5 bases at V and 4 bases at J, with 11 bases in the middle. CDR3 length: 13 residues. The germline CDR1 and CDR2 sequences are LNHDA and SQIVND (reference sequence). This CDR3 is CASSSARATEAFF. CDR3 nucleotide sequence: TGTGCCAGTAGTTCCGCCAGGGCCACTGAAGCTTTCTTT.

In its sample, this clone was seen a few times. The J gene is TRBJ1-5, the V gene TRBV28, with D tentatively TRBD1 (6 bases). Per germline, CDR1 MDHEN and CDR2 SYDVKM. V lost 5 bases and J 6 bases, leaving 17 bases between the germline ends. The CDR3 spans 15 residues. The CDR3 spells CASSPGTGPGQPQHF. The CDR3 DNA sequence: TGTGCCAGCAGTCCTGGTACAGGGCCCGGTCAGCCCCAGCATTTT.

This chain joins TRBV6-5 and TRBJ2-1; D is possibly TRBD1 (6 bases). CDR3 length: 16 amino acids. CDR1 and CDR2 (germline): MNHEY, SVGAGI. Deletions cut 2 bases from V and 7 bases from J, with 18 bases between. The CDR3 region has the DNA TGTGCCAGCAGTTACACCGGGACACCAAGAGGGAATGAGCAGTTCTTC. Its protein is CASSYTGTPRGNEQFF.

The chain employs TRBV7-3 and TRBJ2-6; 10 positions agree with TRBD1. The CDR3 totals 16 residues. CDR1 is SGHTA, CDR2 FQGTGA, per germline. After removal of 5 bases from V and 4 bases from J, the junction contained 5 bases not matched to a gene. CDR3 protein: CASSQGQGSGANVLTF. Here the CDR3 DNA reads TGTGCCAGCAGCCAGGGACAGGGGTCCGGGGCCAACGTCCTGACTTTC.

V usage is TRBV5-8 and J usage is TRBJ1-2; the match to TRBD1 covers 10 bases. The CDR3 has 16 amino acids. V dropped 4 bases and J dropped 8; count of bases not matched to a gene: 14. CDR1 is SGHTS, CDR2 YDEGEE, per germline. The CDR3 DNA follows: TGTGCCAGCAGCGGACCCGGGACAGGGGAGCGGAAGGGCTACACCTTC. Residues: CASSGPGTGERKGYTF.